The next 28 T cell receptor beta chains were all read from a single sample in a study of T cell clonality in common variable immunodeficiency. Sequencing was performed with immunoSEQ multiplex PCR; in TCRdb, only in-frame clones are kept and a portion is missing. The sample holds roughly 79,000 clones, and no clone turns up only once. Input material: peripheral blood mononuclear cells. Receptors originate from a person aged 18-70 years in good health.

This clone appeared many times. CDR3 in amino acids: CASTIGTGDRPDTQYF. The part of the CDR3 DNA that was read is TGTGCCAGTACCATAGGGACAGGGGATAGGCCAGATACG. J is TRBJ2-3 and V is TRBV19; 10 positions match TRBD1. The read is 3 residues too short to cover the CDR3 end, so that end is filled in from the germline J gene. With 7 bases clipped from V and 4 bases from J, the junction kept 11 bases outside the gene matches. The CDR3 extends over 16 amino acids. CDR1 is LNHDA and CDR2 is SQIVND in the germline V gene (reference sequence).

In its sample, this clone was seen many times. The read is 3 residues too short to cover the CDR3 end, so that end is filled in from the germline J gene. The chain carries TRBV5-1 and TRBJ1-2, with TRBD1 as a possible D gene (5 bases). CDR3 length: 15 residues. Germline CDR1 and CDR2: SGHRS and YFSETQ. The ends were cut back, 1 base at V and 0 bases at J, with 10 bases in the middle. The CDR3: CASSLSRTTNYGYTF. CDR3 DNA (partial): TGCGCCAGCAGCTTGTCCCGGACAACTAACTATGGC.

This clone was observed at least ten times. The CDR3 end lies 3 residues beyond the end of the read and is filled in from the germline J gene. V is TRBV5-1 and J is TRBJ2-1, with D tentatively TRBD2 (6 bases). The V end lost 7 bases, the J end lost 3 bases, and 14 bases lay between the germline ends. Germline V gene lookup returns CDR1 SGHRS and CDR2 YFSETQ. There are 14 residues in the CDR3. This CDR3 is CASLKEGDYNEQFF. The sequenced CDR3 bases are TGCGCCAGCCTTAAGGAGGGCGACTACAATGAG.

This clone was seen ten or more times. With the read ending 3 residues before the CDR3 end, the germline J gene is used to fill in that end. The chain has TRBV7-2 and TRBJ2-3; D is uncertain. Trimming pared 3 bases from V and 2 bases from J, leaving 9 bases between. Germline V CDR1 and CDR2: SGHTA, FQGNSA. CDR3 length: 14 residues. The chain's CDR3 is CASSFAEITDTQYF. Incomplete CDR3 DNA: TGTGCCAGCAGCTTTGCGGAGATCACAGATACG.

Ten or more counts support this clone. Read coverage stops 3 residues before the CDR3 terminus; the germline J gene supplies the remainder. The V and J genes are TRBV10-1 and TRBJ2-1, with D uncertain. The CDR3 totals 13 residues. V shed 5 bases and J shed 0 bases, with 5 bases lying between them. Germline CDR1 and CDR2: WNHNN and SYGVQD (reference sequence). The CDR3 spells CASSPSSYNEQFF. The CDR3 DNA, read in part, is TGCGCCAGCAGTCCCAGCTCCTACAATGAG.

This clone was counted at least ten times. The read gets to within 3 residues of the CDR3 end, and the germline J gene fills in the rest. This chain connects TRBV5-1 to TRBJ2-3; possibly TRBD2 for D (6 bases). Trimming shortened V by 0 bases and J by 0 bases, and 11 bases separated the two germline ends. The CDR3 spans 16 residues. The germline V gene encodes CDR1 SGHRS and CDR2 YFSETQ. Partial CDR3 DNA: TGCGCCAGCAGCTTGGTCGGGGGTACTAGCACAGATACG. This codes for CASSLVGGTSTDT. The CDR3 as a whole reads CASSLVGGTSTDTQYF.

This clone was seen repeatedly, ten times or more. The CDR3 is cut off 3 residues early in the read; its end comes from the germline J gene. This chain uses TRBV7-3 with TRBJ2-2, with D possibly TRBD2 on 7 matching bases. Germline V gives CDR1 SGHTA, CDR2 FQGTGA. The CDR3 runs 16 residues. Trimming removed 2 bases from V and 6 bases from J, with 16 bases in between. The DNA read from the CDR3 is TGTGCCAGCAGCTTATCGGGGGGCCTTCTCGCCGGGGAG. It translates to CASSLSGGLLAGE. The CDR3 in its entirety is CASSLSGGLLAGELFF.

This clone was counted many times. The read terminates 3 residues before the CDR3 end, so the remaining end is supplied by the germline J gene. The V call is TRBV6-2 or TRBV6-3, the J call TRBJ1-5, with D uncertain. The ends were cut back, 6 bases at V and 0 bases at J, with 12 bases in the middle. The CDR3 loop spans 15 amino acids. CDR1 is MNHEY and CDR2 is SVGEGT in the germline V gene. CDR3 DNA, as far as it was read: TGTGCCAGCAGCAGTTTCAGGAATAGCAATCAGCCC. Amino acid sequence: CASSSFRNSNQP. The full CDR3 sequence reads CASSSFRNSNQPQHF.

This clone has more than one count but fewer than ten. The DNA ends 3 residues before the CDR3 does, and the rest of the CDR3 is filled in from the germline J gene. The chain uses TRBV7-8 and TRBJ2-3; maybe TRBD1 (5 bases). The CDR3 totals 17 residues. The germline V gene has CDR1 SGHVS and CDR2 FQNEAQ. Trimming cost V 5 bases and J 5 bases, with 23 bases left between them. The sequenced part of the CDR3 DNA is TGTGCCAGCAGCCACCGGACAAGCCCCATCGGCATAGATACG. This sequence encodes CASSHRTSPIGIDT. The whole CDR3 protein is CASSHRTSPIGIDTQYF.

Many counts were recorded for this clone. The CDR3 is CASSSTGSNQPQHF. The covered CDR3 bases are TGTGCCAGCAGCTCGACAGGTAGCAATCAGCCC. The V gene is TRBV7-9, the J gene TRBJ1-5; perhaps TRBD1 as D (6 bases). The missing CDR3 end, 3 residues past where the read stops, is filled in from the germline J gene. This CDR3 has 14 amino acids. Germline lookup yields CDR1 SEHNR and CDR2 FQNEAQ (reference sequence). V gave up 4 bases and J gave up 0 bases, with 7 bases separating them.

This clone was observed at least ten times. The read stops 3 residues short of the end of the CDR3; the missing end is completed from the germline J gene. The chain uses TRBV6-2 or TRBV6-3 and TRBJ1-3, with D possibly being TRBD1 (6 bases). V lost 7 bases and J lost 0, with 13 bases in between. This CDR3 has 15 amino acids. CDR1 MNHEY and CDR2 SVGEGT come from the germline V gene. The CDR3 bases that were read are TGTGCCAGCAACTACAGGGTAAGCTCTGGAAACACC. Translated: CASNYRVSSGNT. In full, the CDR3 reads CASNYRVSSGNTIYF.

This clone was counted many times. From the germline J gene comes the end of the CDR3, since the read stops 3 residues before it. The rearrangement uses TRBV6-2 or TRBV6-3 and TRBJ2-2, with 9 positions matching TRBD1. Germline lookup yields CDR1 MNHEY and CDR2 SVGEGT. CDR3 size: 17 residues. V lost 5 bases to trimming and J lost 3 bases; unmatched junction nucleotides: 10. The covered CDR3 bases are TGTGCCAGCAGTCCCATAGGACAGGGGTTGTACACCGGGGAG. It encodes CASSPIGQGLYTGE. The full CDR3 is CASSPIGQGLYTGELFF.

This clone occurred many times. The CDR3 is cut off 3 residues early in the read; its end comes from the germline J gene. The rearrangement joins TRBV7-2 to TRBJ1-4; D unclear. In germline, CDR1 is SGHTA, CDR2 FQGNSA. The CDR3 is 14 residues long. With 2 bases removed from V and 8 bases from J, the gap between germline ends came to 12 bases. CDR3 amino acids: CASSLYSQREKLFF. Incomplete CDR3 DNA: TGTGCCAGCAGCTTATACAGTCAGAGAGAAAAA.

This clone was recorded at least ten times. The CDR3 end lies 3 residues beyond the end of the read and is filled in from the germline J gene. The V call is TRBV5-1, the J call TRBJ2-3; weak D call: TRBD2 (6 bases). Trimming shortened V by 0 bases and J by 0 bases, and 14 bases separated the two germline ends. Germline CDR1 is SGHRS and CDR2 is YFSETQ. This CDR3 contains 17 residues. The covered CDR3 bases are TGCGCCAGCAGCTTGGACGGGGGAGGTACTAGCACAGATACG. Translation: CASSLDGGGTSTDT. The whole CDR3 sequence reads CASSLDGGGTSTDTQYF.

There are many counts of this clone. CDR3 amino acids: CASSPPRGGKETQYF. The CDR3 bases that were read are TGTGCCAGCAGCCCCCCCCGAGGGGGTAAAGAGACC. This chain connects TRBV7-2 to TRBJ2-5; a weak D match, TRBD1 (6 bases). Read data end 3 residues before the CDR3 end; the end is taken from the germline J gene. Germline lookup yields CDR1 SGHTA and CDR2 FQGNSA. V shed 5 bases and J shed 3 bases, with 16 bases lying between them. The CDR3 spans 15 residues.

This clone was seen repeatedly, ten times or more. Read data end 3 residues before the CDR3 end; the end is taken from the germline J gene. V and J are TRBV19 and TRBJ2-2; the D is unclear. This CDR3 has 14 amino acids. With 5 bases removed from V and 8 bases from J, the gap between germline ends came to 15 bases. Germline-derived CDR1 and CDR2 are LNHDA and SQIVND (reference sequence). The CDR3 protein is CASSFQTSSGELFF. CDR3 DNA, as far as it was read: TGTGCCAGTAGTTTCCAGACTTCAAGTGGGGAG.

This clone has a count of ten or more. The observed sequence ends 3 residues before the CDR3 terminus, with the missing tail filled in from the germline J gene. This chain uses TRBV6-2 or TRBV6-3 with TRBJ1-5, with TRBD1 matching 7 bases. CDR1 and CDR2 from the germline V gene are MNHEY and SVGEGT. The CDR3 is made up of 14 amino acids. J was trimmed by 2 bases and V by 5 bases; bases with no gene match: 3. Incomplete CDR3 DNA: TGTGCCAGCAGTCCCGGACAGGGCAATCAGCCC. This gives the protein CASSPGQGNQP. In full, the CDR3 is CASSPGQGNQPQHF.

Many counts were recorded for this clone. The read is 3 residues too short to cover the CDR3 end, so that end is filled in from the germline J gene. V gene TRBV11-2 combines with J gene TRBJ2-1, with 13 bases aligning to TRBD2. The CDR3 is 15 amino acids. V trimming: 2 bases; J trimming: 6 bases; junction bases outside the gene matches: 1. Germline CDR1 is SGHAT and CDR2 is FQNNGV. The CDR3 reads CASSLRLAGGNEQFF. The CDR3 DNA, read in part, is TGTGCCAGCAGCTTAAGACTAGCGGGAGGCAATGAG.

Many counts were recorded for this clone. This chain's CDR3 is CASSESGQTTSTDTQYF. The CDR3 DNA, read in part, is TGTGCCAGCAGTGAATCTGGACAGACTACTAGCACAGATACG. The J gene is TRBJ2-3, the V gene TRBV6-1; tentatively, D is TRBD1 (6 bases). The CDR3 extends 3 residues past the end of the read, so its final part is completed from the germline J gene. This CDR3 is 17 amino acids long. The V gene lost 2 bases and the J gene lost 0 bases, with 15 bases spanning the gap. Germline CDR1 and CDR2: MNHNS and SASEGT.

This clone was observed many times. The read stops 3 residues short of the end of the CDR3; the missing end is completed from the germline J gene. The chain joins TRBV19 to TRBJ1-1; D not resolved. This CDR3 comprises 11 residues. Deletions cut 8 bases from V and 2 bases from J, with 6 bases between. Germline-derived CDR1 and CDR2 are LNHDA and SQIVND (reference sequence). CDR3 bases read: TGTGCCAGTCGGGGTAACACTGAA. Protein: CASRGNTE. The whole CDR3 region reads CASRGNTEAFF. The full variable domain, completed using reference TRBV19 and TRBJ1-1, is DGGITQSPKYLFRKEGQNVTLSCEQNLNHDAMYWYRQDPGQGLRLIYYSQIVNDFQKGDIAEGYSVSREKKESFPLTVTSAQKNPTAFYLCASRGNTEAFFGQGTRLTVV.

This clone was recorded at least ten times. The sequence runs out 3 residues before the end of the CDR3; the remainder is reconstructed from the germline J gene. The chain carries TRBV20-1 and TRBJ2-3; TRBD2 might be the D (5 bases). CDR1 is DFQATT, CDR2 SNEGSKA, per germline (reference sequence). Trimming took off 0 bases at V and 0 bases at J, with 10 bases between the two ends. The CDR3 has 15 amino acids. This CDR3 reads CSARDPSRSTDTQYF. The CDR3 bases that were read are TGCAGTGCTAGAGACCCTAGCAGGAGCACAGATACG.

This clone came up a few times. The read ends 3 residues shy of where the CDR3 ends; the end is completed using the germline J gene. The rearrangement joins TRBV19 to TRBJ2-1; TRBD1 matches at 9 bases. The germline gives CDR1 LNHDA, CDR2 SQIVND (reference sequence). After removal of 10 bases from V and 9 bases from J, the junction contained 19 bases not matched to a gene. The CDR3 loop spans 16 amino acids. Incomplete CDR3 DNA: TGTGCCACATCCACGGCGTCGGGACAGGGCACTGGTGAG. As protein: CATSTASGQGTGE. The full-length CDR3 reads as CATSTASGQGTGEQFF.

This clone was recorded at least ten times. The observed sequence ends 3 residues before the CDR3 terminus, with the missing tail filled in from the germline J gene. The chain links TRBV20-1 to TRBJ2-5; TRBD1 agrees at 7 bases. Looked up from germline, CDR1 is DFQATT and CDR2 is SNEGSKA (reference sequence). After removal of 5 bases from V and 2 bases from J, the junction contained 8 bases not matched to a gene. This CDR3 has 14 amino acids. CDR3 region: CSAPPGQPQETQYF. The CDR3 DNA, read in part, is TGCAGTGCTCCTCCGGGACAGCCGCAAGAGACC.

This clone was detected only a few times. The observed sequence ends 3 residues before the CDR3 terminus, with the missing tail filled in from the germline J gene. The rearrangement uses TRBV18 and TRBJ1-2; D possibly corresponds to TRBD1 (6 bases). The length of the CDR3 is 17 residues. The germline V gene encodes CDR1 KGHSH and CDR2 LQKENI. CDR3 sequence reads: CASSPPEWDKYYNDYTF. CDR3 bases read: TGTGCCAGCTCACCACCGGAATGGGACAAGTACTACAATGAC.

This clone was seen ten or more times. Sequencing ends 3 residues short of the CDR3 end; the germline J gene provides the rest. This chain uses TRBV5-6 with TRBJ2-3; maybe TRBD2 (5 bases). The CDR3 extends over 12 amino acids. CDR1 is SGHDT, CDR2 YYEEEE, per germline. With 5 bases removed from V and 3 bases from J, the gap between germline ends came to 7 bases. CDR3 DNA, as far as it was read: TGTGCCAGCAGTCCGGGGACAGATACG. It yields the protein CASSPGTDT. The full CDR3 reads CASSPGTDTQYF.

This clone was seen ten or more times. The CDR3 goes on 3 residues after the read ends, and that part is filled in from the germline J gene. This sequence joins TRBV19 and TRBJ2-1; D may be TRBD2 (6 bases). CDR1 and CDR2 (germline): LNHDA, SQIVND (reference sequence). The CDR3 length is 14 residues. V lost 5 bases to trimming and J lost 6 bases, with 14 bases between them. CDR3 bases read: TGTGCCAGTAGTTCCGGGACTCGGGGCAATGAG. Protein product: CASSSGTRGNE. The full-length CDR3 reads as CASSSGTRGNEQFF.

This clone has at least ten counts. The CDR3: CSVIPFSGNTIYF. The sequenced CDR3 bases are TGCAGCGTTATTCCATTCTCTGGAAACACC. The chain is built from TRBV29-1 and TRBJ1-3; unclear D gene. The read gets to within 3 residues of the CDR3 end, and the germline J gene fills in the rest. CDR3 length equals 13 residues. V gave up 5 bases and J gave up 0 bases, with 8 bases separating them. CDR1 and CDR2 from the germline V gene are SQVTM and ANQGSEA.

This clone was observed at least ten times. One end of the junction does not line up with germline, which may come from a read error. CDR3 DNA (partial): TGCGCCAGCAGCCAGGACCGGTTAGCGAGCAATCAGCCC. This encodes CASSQDRLASNQP. The CDR3 as a whole reads CASSQDRLASNQPQHF. The V gene is TRBV4-2, the J gene TRBJ1-5; D is ambiguous. The read finishes 3 residues shy of the CDR3 end, and the germline J gene is used to complete it. From germline, CDR1 is LGHNA and CDR2 YNFKEQ. This CDR3 spans 16 amino acids.